What follows is one T cell receptor beta chain and its context. Its specificity is not known. 5'RACE primed from the constant segment yielded TCR alpha and TCR beta cDNA libraries bearing sample barcodes and UMIs. MiXCR was run by TCRdb on the 5' RACE reads, yielding one entry per CDR3 protein. The table includes about 170,000 distinct CDR3 sequences, under 15% detected once. This sample was included in a study of T-cell memory formation after mild COVID-19. Points from the study as a whole: Clones that got smaller from day 15 to 85 had even CD4/CD8, while clones growing later tipped toward CD4+. Proof of SARS-CoV-2 specificity was absent for the second-wave clones that crested on day 37. The finding that pre-infection memory included some responding clones suggested that cross-reactive memory joined.

The V gene lost 0 bases and the J gene lost 15 bases, with 15 bases spanning the gap. Germline CDR1 reads LGHNA; CDR2 reads YSLEER. This CDR3 spans 13 amino acids. The rearrangement joins TRBV4-3 to TRBJ2-4; a weak D match, TRBD2 (5 bases). The source is a man aged 18 to 29 who had mild COVID-19 (a few samples of this study predate the infection). Cell type and time point are not known. Sequenced sample: PBMCs or a T cell subset sorted from them (not recorded which). The CDR3 spells CASSQEWTGPPYF. CDR3 in DNA: TGCGCCAGCAGCCAAGAATGGACTGGGCCTCCGTACTTC.